The entry below describes one TCR beta chain. This clone was recorded only once. Its antigen target is currently unknown. No clone much larger than this one lies a single base away; base qualities are absent. Whole blood was collected in K2EDTA tubes by collaborating institutions according to the institutions' own protocols. For TCRbeta analysis, collaborator samples were shipped as frozen whole blood, as isolated PBMCs, or as DNA extracted from either sample type. The immunoSEQ Assay, a bias-controlled multiplex PCR, was used to amplify TCRbeta CDR3 regions from genomic DNA. On the authors' methods: Nucleated cell counts per sample were estimated from amplification of reference gene primers within the assay. Sequence reads were collapsed and filtered to measure the absolute abundance of every unique TCRbeta CDR3 rearrangement. Productive Simpson clonality was computed per sample as the square root of Simpson's diversity index over productive rearrangements. This is the immuneACCESS table as TCRdb keeps it, with only in-frame sequences that have V and J called. A part of the clones is gone; compared with another copy, unresolved V genes explain less than half, and the rest is unexplained. That table furnishes V, J and clone size, whereas the DNA furnished D and trimming. Recorded for this sample are 150,000 to 200,000 clones; approximately 85% of them occurred a single time. Over 2.5% of the sample is taken by the ten largest.

This sample was included in a study of blood T cell repertoires in COVID-19 (dated by TCRdb to 2020 to 2022). About the study as a whole: Collaborator samples came from the United States, Italy and Spain and covered acute and convalescent phases of COVID-19. The samples were drawn from two sources: the first 160 participants of the ongoing ImmuneRACE study, and 1,200 or so subjects contributed by 6 global collaborators. HLA class I and class II types, where available, came from metadata supplied by the sample provider rather than from assay-based typing. Subjects who had been exposed to COVID-19, were actively infected with it, or had recovered from it provided the deeply sampled blood TCRbeta repertoires that made up the dataset. The prospective study material was composed of cDNA or gDNA derived from T cells, B-cell-depleted T cells, or PBMCs. The repertoires were made available in a free public database intended to serve as a resource for research on the immune response to SARS-CoV-2. Sample metadata almost always included a de-identified subject ID, COVID-19 status, age in years and sex.

Here is what the overall study found, with its caveats: The quantity of clinical and demographic metadata differed by source and by participant and was supplied without curation.

According to the germline V gene, CDR1 reads KGHSH and CDR2 reads LQKENI. The CDR3 spans 14 residues, from the cysteine through the phenylalanine. Only the CDR3 DNA is retained, 42 bases long and in frame from the first base. The junction carries 13 bases between V and J, which are trimmed by 3 bases and 8 bases respectively. The sample consisted of peripheral blood. This chain joins TRBV18 to TRBJ1-4; the D gene is unclear. The TCR originated in a man in his fifties or sixties with acute or convalescent COVID-19. The CDR3 has the sequence CASSPGGLREKLFF. The nucleotide sequence is TGTGCCAGCTCACCGGGAGGTTTGCGGGAAAAACTGTTTTTT.